A single sample gave rise to the 9 T cell receptor beta chains below, sequenced in a study of T cell responses to AZD1222 COVID-19 vaccine (dated by TCRdb to about 2021). The library came from the immunoSEQ multiplex PCR assay. Held by TCRdb, this immuneACCESS table contains in-frame sequences only and omits some clones. Under half of the omission traces to an unresolved V gene where checked; the cause of the rest is unknown. The sample table holds 100,000 to 150,000 clones, of which approximately 87% were seen once. The top ten constitute about 10% of the sample. The sample's time point label, decoded: baseline before first vaccination. The material was peripheral blood, obtained on day 0 of AZD1222 vaccination. The receptor source for this set is an adult in good health.

The chain is built from TRBV7-2 and TRBJ2-2; no firm D call. Germline-derived CDR1 and CDR2 are SGHTA and FQGNSA. The germline V and J ends were trimmed by 1 base and 6 bases, with 6 bases remaining between them. The CDR3 spans 13 residues. Here the CDR3 reads CASSLGPPGELFF. CDR3 nucleotide sequence: TGTGCCAGCAGCTTAGGACCCCCCGGGGAGCTGTTTTTT.

This chain joins TRBV27 and TRBJ1-4; D is uncertain. The CDR3 runs 13 residues. The V end lost 5 bases, the J end lost 8 bases, and 12 bases lay between the germline ends. CDR1 and CDR2 from the germline V gene are MNHEY and SMNVEV (reference sequence). CDR3 coding DNA: TGTGCCAGCAGTGAGAGGGCGGGCGAAAAACTGTTTTTT. It specifies CASSERAGEKLFF. Full variable domain (rest looked up from reference TRBV27 and TRBJ1-4): EAQVTQNPRYLITVTGKKLTVTCSQNMNHEYMSWYRQDPGLGLRQIYYSMNVEVTDKGDVPEGYKVSRKEKRNFPLILESPSPNQTSLYFCASSERAGEKLFFGSGTQLSVL.

The rearrangement links TRBV19 to TRBJ1-5; D uncertain. The V end was cut by 2 bases, the J end by 5 bases, with 16 bases between. This CDR3 comprises 16 residues. The germline gives CDR1 LNHDA, CDR2 SQIVND (reference sequence). The CDR3 sequence: CASSIFGEGMDQPQHF. The CDR3, as DNA: TGTGCCAGTAGTATATTTGGAGAGGGTATGGATCAGCCCCAGCATTTT.

The gene calls are TRBV7-2 and TRBJ2-7, with D possibly called TRBD1 or TRBD2 (5 bases each). Germline V CDR1 and CDR2: SGHTA, FQGNSA. The CDR3 is made up of 14 amino acids. V lost 5 bases to trimming and J lost 2 bases, with 13 bases between them. The CDR3, as DNA: TGTGCCAGCAGCCCCGCGGGCAGGGCCTACGAGCAGTACTTC. Its protein is CASSPAGRAYEQYF.

The chain has TRBV28 and TRBJ2-2; D is ambiguous. The CDR3 extends over 18 amino acids. Germline lookup yields CDR1 MDHEN and CDR2 SYDVKM. The V gene lost 5 bases and the J gene lost 0 bases, with 19 bases spanning the gap. The DNA for the CDR3 is TGTGCCAGCAGTCGACTGCCAGGTAGACGATCGAACACCGGGGAGCTGTTTTTT. Translated: CASSRLPGRRSNTGELFF.

The rearrangement uses TRBV5-1 and TRBJ2-5; a weak D match, TRBD1 (6 bases). Germline V lookup: CDR1 SGHRS, CDR2 YFSETQ. The CDR3 has 15 amino acids. Trimming removed 0 bases from V and 1 base from J, with 10 bases in between. CDR3 sequence reads: CASSLVGGPQETQYF. The DNA of the CDR3 is TGCGCCAGCAGCTTGGTTGGGGGCCCCCAAGAGACCCAGTACTTC.

The chain is built from TRBV6-5 and TRBJ2-7; tentatively, D is TRBD1 (7 bases). The V end lost 6 bases, the J end lost 2 bases, and 14 bases lay between the germline ends. Germline V CDR1 and CDR2: MNHEY, SVGAGI. This CDR3 has 14 amino acids. CDR3 DNA sequence: TGTGCCAGCAGACACGGGGGACAGCCCTACGAGCAGTACTTC. This codes for CASRHGGQPYEQYF.

The chain couples TRBV7-9 to TRBJ2-1, with D unresolved. The V end was cut by 2 bases, the J end by 4 bases, with 12 bases between. CDR1 and CDR2 (germline): SEHNR, FQNEAQ (reference sequence). The CDR3 spans 15 residues. The CDR3 reads CASSLQSSFYNEQFF. As DNA, the CDR3 is TGTGCCAGCAGCTTACAGTCAAGCTTTTACAATGAGCAGTTCTTC.

V and J are TRBV7-9 and TRBJ2-7, with TRBD2 identical over 10 bases. The junction had 2 bases not matched to a gene; V was cut back by 5 bases and J by 1 base. This CDR3 is 14 amino acids long. Germline values: CDR1 SEHNR, CDR2 FQNEAQ (reference sequence). CDR3: CASSPSGSSYEQYF. In DNA form, the CDR3 reads TGTGCCAGCAGCCCTAGCGGGAGTTCCTACGAGCAGTACTTC.